This entry describes one T cell receptor (beta chain). Its target is not known. Germline V gene lookup returns CDR1 MNHNY and CDR2 SVGAGI (reference sequence). Between the trimmed V and J ends, which lost 5 bases and 4 bases, there was a span of 15 bases. This CDR3 is built from 15 residues. These data belong to a study of Ad26.COV2.S vaccination and SARS-CoV-2 variants. For the study at large: Doses of Ad26.COV2.S were injected into muscle once or twice, 56 days apart.

The sample's treatment: around 19 received Ad26.COV2.S at low or high dose, single or two shots; a few received placebo; per-sample allocation not given. Vaccine and placebo recipients were sampled on day 63 after the first injection. The vaccine antigen was prefusion-stabilized Wuhan SARS-CoV-2 spike. Only in-frame clones appear in the TCRdb table, and some are missing; sequencing was by immunoSEQ multiplex PCR. The table has hundreds of thousands of clones, 80% to 90% seen once. Whole-study results and caveats: Vaccinees showed greater spike-specific TCR breadth than placebo recipients.

The sample in question was peripheral blood, obtained in a trial of Ad26.COV2.S vaccine versus placebo. This chain uses TRBV6-6 with TRBJ1-5; a weak D match, TRBD1 (5 bases). This sequence originates from a person between 18 and 60 years old who received the Ad26.COV2.S COVID-19 vaccine or a placebo. The CDR3 DNA sequence: TGTGCCAGCAGTACTAGGGCAGGGTGGAATCAGCCCCAGCATTTT. Encoded protein: CASSTRAGWNQPQHF.